This passage covers 5 T cell receptor beta chains from one sample sequenced in a study of T cell repertoires in cytomegalovirus infection. TCRdb reprocessed the reads via MiXCR and lists one record per CDR3 protein. The sample includes fewer than 250,000 distinct CDR3 sequences, roughly 22% of them seen just once. The specimen was CD8+ T cells from PBMCs. The source is a human donor in good health (CMV status not recorded). Some clones in this sample may be carry-over from other donors' samples.

J is TRBJ2-1 and V is TRBV5-1; 11 bases align to TRBD2. The CDR3 consists of 16 residues. V was pared by 0 bases and J by 3 bases, with 2 bases of the junction left unmatched. The germline V gene encodes CDR1 SGHRS and CDR2 YFSETQ. CDR3 bases: TGCGCCAGCAGCTTGGGACTAGCGGGGTACTACAATGAGCAGTTCTTC. It yields the protein CASSLGLAGYYNEQFF.

This clonotype was counted at least ten times. The gene calls are TRBV11-2 and TRBJ2-1, with unresolved D. V lost 1 base and J 6 bases, leaving 7 bases between the germline ends. Germline CDR1 reads SGHAT; CDR2 reads FQNNGV. This CDR3 spans 13 amino acids. For the CDR3, the DNA is TGTGCCAGCAGCTTAGGGACCACCAATGAGCAGTTCTTC. It is translated as CASSLGTTNEQFF.

The gene calls are TRBV5-4 and TRBJ2-5; D may be TRBD2 (5 bases). The CDR3 is 15 residues long. V was clipped by 5 bases and J by 2 bases, with 16 bases between them. Germline V lookup: CDR1 SGHNT, CDR2 YYREEE (reference sequence). As DNA, the CDR3 is TGTGCCAGCAGTCGTGTCGGGAAATCTCAAGAGACCCAGTACTTC. Protein product: CASSRVGKSQETQYF.

Worth noting for this clonotype: Possible read error: a much larger clone is one base away. The chain is built from TRBV7-8 and TRBJ2-7; D gene unclear. Germline V gene sequence: CDR1 SGHVS, CDR2 FQNEAQ. Trimming shortened V by 5 bases and J by 3 bases, and 11 bases separated the two germline ends. CDR3 length: 13 residues. CDR3 region: CASSVIQDYEQYF. The CDR3 coding sequence is TGTGCCAGCAGCGTAATCCAGGACTACGAGCAGTACTTC. Filled out from reference TRBV7-8 and TRBJ2-7, the complete variable domain reads GAGVSQSPRYKVAKRGQDVALRCDPISGHVSLFWYQQALGQGPEFLTYFQNEAQLDKSGLPSDRFFAERPEGSVSTLKIQRTQQEDSAVYLCASSVIQDYEQYFGPGTRLTVT.

This rearrangement joins TRBV29-1 to TRBJ1-1; D is unclear. In germline, CDR1 is SQVTM, CDR2 ANQGSEA. Trimming took 1 base from V and 0 from J, leaving 12 bases between them. This CDR3 region has 15 residues. The CDR3 DNA is TGCAGCGTTGAAGGCCGGAAAAGTCTGAACACTGAAGCTTTCTTT. Residues: CSVEGRKSLNTEAFF.